This TCR beta chain came from a study of blood T cell repertoires in COVID-19. Assay: immunoSEQ multiplex PCR; the TCRdb copy retains only in-frame clones and omits some. The repertoire consists of 87,000 or so clones, with approximately 83% occurring once and the leading ten covering more than 2%. This CDR3 has 12 amino acids. Trimming left V 4 bases short and J 8 bases short, with 12 bases between. Per germline, CDR1 SGHRS and CDR2 YFSETQ. A few counts support this clone. The specimen was peripheral blood. The sequence was obtained from an older woman with acute or convalescent COVID-19. This rearrangement joins TRBV5-1 to TRBJ1-1; tentative D call: TRBD1 (5 bases). CDR3 residues: CASSPRRGEAFF. The CDR3 bases are TGCGCCAGCAGCCCACGGCGGGGGGAAGCTTTCTTT.